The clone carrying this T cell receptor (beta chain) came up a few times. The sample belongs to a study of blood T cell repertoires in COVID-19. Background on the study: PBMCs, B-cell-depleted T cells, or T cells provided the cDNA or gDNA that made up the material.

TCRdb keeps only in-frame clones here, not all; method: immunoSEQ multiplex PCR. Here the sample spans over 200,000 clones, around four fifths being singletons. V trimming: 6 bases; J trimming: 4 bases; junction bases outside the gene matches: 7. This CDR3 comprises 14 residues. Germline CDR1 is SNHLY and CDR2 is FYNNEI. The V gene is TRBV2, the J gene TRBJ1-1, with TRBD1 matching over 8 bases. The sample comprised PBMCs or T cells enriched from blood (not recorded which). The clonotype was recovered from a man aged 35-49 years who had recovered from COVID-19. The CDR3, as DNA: TGTGCCAGCAGGGAGGGACAGGTGGTCACTGAAGCTTTCTTT. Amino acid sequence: CASREGQVVTEAFF. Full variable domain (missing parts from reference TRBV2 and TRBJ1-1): EPEVTQTPSHQVTQMGQEVILRCVPISNHLYFYWYRQILGQKVEFLVSFYNNEISEKSEIFDDQFSVERPDGSNFTLKIRSTKLEDSAMYFCASREGQVVTEAFFGQGTRLTVV.